This T cell receptor (beta chain) was profiled in a study of blood T cell repertoires in COVID-19. Study-level background: There were acute and convalescent COVID-19 samples, and they came from the United States, Italy and Spain. T cells, B-cell-depleted T cells, or PBMCs supplied cDNA or gDNA.

The germline gives CDR1 SGDLS, CDR2 YYNGEE. V was trimmed by 0 bases and J by 7 bases, leaving 16 bases between them. The CDR3 has 15 residues. The table came from immunoSEQ multiplex PCR; TCRdb's copy has only in-frame clones and leaves some out. This repertoire shows roughly 66,000 clones, roughly 82% found once; its top ten account for around 6.3%. The sequenced material came from peripheral blood. The chain is built from TRBV9 and TRBJ1-2; tentatively, D is TRBD1 (5 bases). This sequence was found in a man between 60 and 75 years old with acute or convalescent COVID-19. Here the CDR3 DNA reads TGTGCCAGCAGCGTAGATATCGGGGCGGGGGTTGGCTACACCTTC. Translation: CASSVDIGAGVGYTF.